This T cell receptor beta chain was recorded in a study of blood T cell repertoires in COVID-19. Across the whole study: COVID-19 samples, acute and convalescent, were from the United States, Italy and Spain. From T cells, B-cell-depleted T cells, or PBMCs came the material, which was cDNA or gDNA.

Participants were aged about 18 to 90 years, lived in roughly 23 US areas, and enrolled virtually. Grouping used clinical history reported by participants in a survey and questionnaire. Only in-frame clones appear in the TCRdb table, and some are missing; sequencing was by immunoSEQ multiplex PCR. The sample has hundreds of thousands of clones, approximately 83% seen once. The CDR3 has 15 amino acids. V shed 5 bases and J shed 2 bases, with 16 bases lying between them. Germline V gene lookup returns CDR1 SGHAT and CDR2 FQNNGV. The source is a middle-aged woman with acute COVID-19. The specimen sequenced was PBMCs or T cells enriched from blood (not recorded which). This chain uses TRBV11-2 with TRBJ2-7; D remains ambiguous. The CDR3, as DNA: TGTGCCAGCAGCCCCCCTCGGGTTTGGACCTACGAGCAGTACTTC. This gives the protein CASSPPRVWTYEQYF.